A single sample is the source of the 20 T cell receptor beta chains below, sequenced in a study of blood T cell repertoires in COVID-19. Generated by immunoSEQ multiplex PCR, the TCRdb table keeps only in-frame clones and is missing some. The sample comprises 150,000 to 200,000 clones, about 88% of which are singletons, and 20% to 25% rests with the top ten. Sequenced material: PBMCs or T cells enriched from blood (not recorded which). The origin of the receptors is a middle-aged woman in a cohort exposed to, infected with or recovered from COVID-19 (not recorded which).

The J gene is TRBJ2-1, the V gene TRBV5-6; a possible D gene is TRBD2 (6 bases). V gave up 4 bases and J gave up 15 bases, with 23 bases separating them. This CDR3 is built from 14 residues. Germline CDR1 SGHDT, CDR2 YYEEEE. CDR3 sequence: CASSIALREYEGFF. CDR3 nucleotide sequence: TGTGCCAGCAGCATCGCTTTACGGGAGTACGAGGGGTTCTTC.

This clone was detected only once. The rearrangement joins TRBV28 to TRBJ1-2, with 9 positions matching TRBD1. V was clipped by 6 bases and J by 5 bases; unmatched bases: 13. The CDR3 is 16 amino acids. Germline V lookup: CDR1 MDHEN, CDR2 SYDVKM. CDR3 region: CASSTTADRGFYGYTF. DNA for the CDR3: TGTGCCAGCAGCACCACCGCGGACAGGGGATTTTATGGCTACACCTTC.

The V gene is TRBV5-4, the J gene TRBJ2-1, with 14 bases identical to TRBD2. The CDR3 spans 17 residues. Unmatched junction bases numbered 10, after V lost 5 bases and J lost 6 bases. Germline CDR1 is SGHNT and CDR2 is YYREEE (reference sequence). CDR3 in amino acids: CASSSGTSGRMGNEQFF. The CDR3 DNA reads as TGTGCCAGCAGTAGCGGGACTAGCGGGAGAATGGGCAATGAGCAGTTCTTC. The variable domain in full, with the rest retrieved from reference TRBV5-4 and TRBJ2-1, is ETGVTQSPTHLIKTRGQQVTLRCSSQSGHNTVSWYQQALGQGPQFIFQYYREEENGRGNFPPRFSGLQFPNYSSELNVNALELDDSALYLCASSSGTSGRMGNEQFFGPGTRLTVL.

The genes are TRBV5-1 and TRBJ2-1, with 8 bases fitting TRBD1. The CDR3 consists of 16 residues. V shed 4 bases, J shed 5 bases, and the junction held 11 bases outside the gene matches. Germline lookup yields CDR1 SGHRS and CDR2 YFSETQ. The CDR3 nucleotides are TGCGCCAGCAGCCCAGGGACAGGTAGAGGGCACAATGAGCAGTTCTTC. Encoded protein: CASSPGTGRGHNEQFF. The variable domain in full, with the rest retrieved from reference TRBV5-1 and TRBJ2-1, is KAGVTQTPRYLIKTRGQQVTLSCSPISGHRSVSWYQQTPGQGLQFLFEYFSETQRNKGNFPGRFSGRQFSNSRSEMNVSTLELGDSALYLCASSPGTGRGHNEQFFGPGTRLTVL.

The chain couples TRBV6-5 to TRBJ2-1; TRBD2 agrees at 8 bases. This CDR3 region has 16 residues. With 0 bases clipped from V and 5 bases from J, the junction kept 6 bases outside the gene matches. Germline CDR1 and CDR2: MNHEY and SVGAGI. CDR3: CASSYSERELDNEQFF. The CDR3 DNA reads as TGTGCCAGCAGTTACTCCGAGCGGGAGTTGGACAATGAGCAGTTCTTC.

The chain combines TRBV11-2 with TRBJ1-6; tentatively, D is TRBD1 (6 bases). Trimming pared 7 bases from V and 4 bases from J, leaving 14 bases between. Germline V gene data show CDR1 as SGHAT and CDR2 as FQNNGV. The CDR3 contains 15 residues. The CDR3 reads CASNSWTEYNSPLHF. The CDR3 region has the DNA TGTGCCAGCAACTCTTGGACAGAATATAATTCACCCCTCCACTTT.

The J gene is TRBJ2-7, the V gene TRBV10-3; 8 bases are a match to TRBD1. V was clipped by 2 bases and J by 3 bases; unmatched bases: 3. The CDR3 runs to 14 residues. Germline V CDR1 and CDR2: ENHRY, SYGVKD. The CDR3 DNA reads as TGTGCCATCAGTGAGAGCGACAGGGGCTACGAGCAGTACTTC. Protein sequence: CAISESDRGYEQYF.

The CDR3 region has the DNA TGTGCCAGCAGTTCCATTGGGGCGGGAAAAGACGAGCAGTACTTC. Translated, it gives CASSSIGAGKDEQYF. The chain carries TRBV27 and TRBJ2-7; D may be TRBD2 (6 bases). Germline-derived CDR1 and CDR2 are MNHEY and SMNVEV (reference sequence). V shed 4 bases and J shed 5 bases, with 18 bases lying between them. This CDR3 is built from 15 residues.

The chain employs TRBV4-1 and TRBJ1-1; D is perhaps TRBD1 (5 bases). Trimming removed 3 bases at V and 7 bases at J, with 15 bases between. This CDR3 spans 14 amino acids. Per the germline V gene, CDR1 is MGHRA and CDR2 is YSYEKL. The CDR3 sequence: CASSQLQGYDEAFF. The CDR3 DNA sequence: TGCGCCAGCAGCCAGCTCCAGGGTTATGATGAAGCTTTCTTT.

The chain uses TRBV11-2 and TRBJ2-5; TRBD2 might be the D (6 bases). This CDR3 contains 13 residues. Germline V CDR1 and CDR2: SGHAT, FQNNGV. V lost 6 bases and J 2 bases, leaving 10 bases between the germline ends. The CDR3 sequence: CASSFGGQETQYF. For the CDR3, the DNA is TGTGCCAGCAGTTTCGGAGGGCAAGAGACCCAGTACTTC.

The chain joins TRBV4-1 to TRBJ2-1, with 9 bases lining up with TRBD2. Germline V gene sequence: CDR1 MGHRA, CDR2 YSYEKL. The length of the CDR3 is 16 residues. V dropped 6 bases and J dropped 0; count of bases not matched to a gene: 6. CDR3 DNA: TGCGCCAGCAGTTCCGAGCGGGGGGACTCCTACAATGAGCAGTTCTTC. Translation: CASSSERGDSYNEQFF.

This chain uses TRBV5-4 with TRBJ1-1; no firm D call. Germline values: CDR1 SGHNT, CDR2 YYREEE (reference sequence). Trimming cost V 0 bases and J 0 bases, with 6 bases left between them. The CDR3 spans 14 residues. CDR3 nucleotides: TGTGCCAGCAGCTTGGCACAGATGAACACTGAAGCTTTCTTT. Translating gives CASSLAQMNTEAFF.

The gene calls are TRBV24-1 and TRBJ2-7, with D maybe TRBD1 (6 bases). The germline gives CDR1 KGHDR, CDR2 SFDVKD. The CDR3 has 15 amino acids. Trimming took 5 bases from V and 0 from J, leaving 13 bases between them. CDR3 amino acids: CATSVQTGYSYEQYF. The DNA for the CDR3 is TGTGCCACCAGTGTCCAGACAGGATACTCCTACGAGCAGTACTTC.

The chain carries TRBV5-1 and TRBJ2-3, with 7 bases lining up with TRBD2. Germline V gene lookup returns CDR1 SGHRS and CDR2 YFSETQ. The CDR3 extends over 14 amino acids. V lost 1 base and J lost 6; bases outside the gene matches: 5. The CDR3 DNA follows: TGCGCCAGCAGCTTGACCCTAGCGGCGGATACGCAGTATTTT. The encoded protein is CASSLTLAADTQYF.

The chain joins TRBV7-9 to TRBJ2-5; D might be TRBD1 (6 bases). The CDR3 runs 16 residues. V lost 1 base to trimming and J lost 4 bases, with 16 bases between them. The germline gives CDR1 SEHNR, CDR2 FQNEAQ (reference sequence). CDR3 sequence (DNA): TGTGCCAGCAGCTTAGTTACAGGGATGGTAGGAGAGACCCAGTACTTC. Its protein product is CASSLVTGMVGETQYF.

The chain uses TRBV6-5 and TRBJ1-3; weak D call: TRBD1 (6 bases). The ends were cut back, 9 bases at V and 4 bases at J, with 13 bases in the middle. The CDR3 length is 13 residues. CDR1 MNHEY and CDR2 SVGAGI come from the germline V gene. CDR3 nucleotides: TGTGCCAGTTGGGGGGGCGCGGGAAACACCATATATTTT. Its translation is CASWGGAGNTIYF.

The rearrangement links TRBV30 to TRBJ2-7; D may be TRBD1 (5 bases). Between the trimmed V and J ends, which lost 3 bases and 4 bases, there was a span of 13 bases. The CDR3 extends over 13 amino acids. The germline V gene has CDR1 GTSNPN and CDR2 SVGIG (reference sequence). The CDR3 DNA reads TGTGCCTGGAGGGACGGACATCTATACGAGCAGTACTTC. The encoded protein is CAWRDGHLYEQYF.

V gene TRBV4-1 combines with J gene TRBJ1-1; tentatively, D is TRBD1 (5 bases). The CDR3 is made up of 13 amino acids. The germline V gene has CDR1 MGHRA and CDR2 YSYEKL. Trimming stripped 3 bases from V and 5 bases from J, with 10 bases between. CDR3 residues: CASSQIGGTEAFF. CDR3 nucleotide sequence: TGCGCCAGCAGCCAGATCGGGGGAACTGAAGCTTTCTTT.

V is TRBV28 and J is TRBJ2-2; D is perhaps TRBD1 (6 bases). V gave up 6 bases and J gave up 1 base, with 12 bases separating them. The CDR3 length is 15 residues. Germline lookup yields CDR1 MDHEN and CDR2 SYDVKM. The CDR3 sequence: CASSQGYLNTGELFF. The CDR3 region has the DNA TGTGCCAGCAGCCAGGGGTACTTGAACACCGGGGAGCTGTTTTTT.

The gene calls are TRBV12-5 and TRBJ2-7, with a weak D call TRBD1 (7 bases). Germline V gene sequence: CDR1 LGHNT, CDR2 FRNRAP. The CDR3 has 13 residues. V was cut by 1 base and J by 4 bases, with 8 bases left in between. The CDR3, as DNA: TGTGCTAGTGGTTTGGCAGGGGGGTACGAGCAGTACTTC. Protein product: CASGLAGGYEQYF.